A single T cell receptor beta chain is shown here with its context. What it recognizes is unknown. CDR3 size: 15 residues. Germline trimming cut 2 bases from V and 7 bases from J; bases unmatched to any gene: 8. Germline V gene lookup returns CDR1 SEHNR and CDR2 FQNEAQ (reference sequence). The sample belongs to a study of Ad26.COV2.S vaccination and SARS-CoV-2 variants. Study background: Recipients of Ad26.COV2.S got it intramuscularly, once or twice 56 days apart. Study-level points and caveats: Following vaccination, spike-specific CD8+ and CD4+ T cell responses reportedly exhibited substantial breadth. Researchers cautioned that TCR breadth and depth analyses may have underestimated total T cell responses.

Produced via immunoSEQ multiplex PCR; TCRdb's table is partial and in-frame only. The table includes about 350,000 clones, roughly 84% detected once. Described treatment: around 19 received Ad26.COV2.S at low or high dose, single or two shots; a few received placebo; per-sample allocation not given. Day 63 following the first vaccine or placebo injection was when the samples were taken. The chain employs TRBV7-9 and TRBJ2-7, with TRBD1 identical over 10 bases. The TCR was taken from a person between 18 and 60 years old who received the Ad26.COV2.S COVID-19 vaccine or a placebo. Here the sequenced sample was peripheral blood, taken in a trial of Ad26.COV2.S vaccine versus placebo. In nucleotides, the CDR3 is TGTGCCAGCAGCTTAACGGGACAGGGGTCGGGGGAGCAGTACTTC. It yields the protein CASSLTGQGSGEQYF.